This TCR beta chain emerged from a study of T cell responses to AZD1222 COVID-19 vaccine. Across the whole study: Pooled samples include second doses given at about 4 or 12 weeks.

With regard to this clone: What it binds is not known.

TCRdb keeps only in-frame clones here, not all; method: immunoSEQ multiplex PCR. The sample has 110,000 or so clones; approximately 90% are singletons. Study results and caveats: Mostly white British, mostly female donors; authors suggested clonal diversity may be underestimated. Baseline seropositivity occurred in only a handful of AZD1222 recipients.

The CDR3 covers 14 residues. Germline V CDR1 and CDR2: LNHDA, SQIVND (reference sequence). The V gene lost 3 bases and the J gene lost 4 bases, with 12 bases spanning the gap. Sequencing was performed on peripheral blood, taken on day 0 of AZD1222 vaccination. The chain recombines TRBV19 with TRBJ1-1; D is undetermined. This sequence was found in an adult in good health. Here the CDR3 reads CASSIGGLATEAFF. CDR3 sequence (DNA): TGTGCCAGTAGTATTGGAGGTCTGGCCACTGAAGCTTTCTTT. The full variable domain, in which reference TRBV19 and TRBJ1-1 provide the parts outside the CDR3, is DGGITQSPKYLFRKEGQNVTLSCEQNLNHDAMYWYRQDPGQGLRLIYYSQIVNDFQKGDIAEGYSVSREKKESFPLTVTSAQKNPTAFYLCASSIGGLATEAFFGQGTRLTVV.